This paragraph covers one T cell receptor (beta chain) sequence. The source of the sample is a study of blood T cell repertoires in COVID-19. About the research overall: Both acute and convalescent COVID-19 samples were obtained from the United States, Italy and Spain.

Libraries were prepared by immunoSEQ multiplex PCR; TCRdb keeps only in-frame clonotypes and omits some of them. In the table there are 150,000 to 200,000 clones, around 82% of which are singletons. With V trimmed by 1 base and J by 4 bases, 10 bases remained unmatched. The CDR3 runs to 17 residues. Germline values: CDR1 SEHNR, CDR2 FQNEAQ (reference sequence). Allocation to cohorts depended on clinical history reported by the participants. Sequencing was carried out using PBMCs or T cells enriched from blood (not recorded which). The genes are TRBV7-9 and TRBJ1-2; 9 nucleotides match TRBD1. The sequence was collected from a woman in her sixties with acute COVID-19. In DNA, the CDR3 is TGTGCCAGCAGCTTAGATCCGGGACAGGGAAAGAGCTATGGCTACACCTTC. The encoded protein is CASSLDPGQGKSYGYTF.